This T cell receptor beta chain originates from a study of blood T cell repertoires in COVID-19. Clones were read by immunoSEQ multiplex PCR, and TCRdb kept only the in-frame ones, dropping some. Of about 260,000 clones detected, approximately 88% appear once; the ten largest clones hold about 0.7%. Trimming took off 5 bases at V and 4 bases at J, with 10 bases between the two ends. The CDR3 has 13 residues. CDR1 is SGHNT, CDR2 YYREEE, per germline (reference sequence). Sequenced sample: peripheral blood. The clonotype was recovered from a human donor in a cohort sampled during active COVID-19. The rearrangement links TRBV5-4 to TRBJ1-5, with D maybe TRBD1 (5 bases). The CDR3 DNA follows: TGTGCCAGCAGGGGGCGTTTGAATCAGCCCCAGCATTTT. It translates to CASRGRLNQPQHF. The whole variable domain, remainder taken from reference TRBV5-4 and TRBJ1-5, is ETGVTQSPTHLIKTRGQQVTLRCSSQSGHNTVSWYQQALGQGPQFIFQYYREEENGRGNFPPRFSGLQFPNYSSELNVNALELDDSALYLCASRGRLNQPQHFGDGTRLSIL.